This TCR beta chain emerged from a study of OX40 agonist ivuxolimab in advanced cancers. Study at large: An agonistic human IgG2 monoclonal antibody against OX40 (CD134) was given. Across the patients, intravenous ivuxolimab was delivered every 2 weeks at 0.01 to 10 mg/kg. The study enrolled dose-escalation patients with hepatocellular carcinoma, melanoma, renal cell or head and neck cancer. In three patients, partial responses were observed, one with hepatocellular carcinoma and two with cutaneous melanoma.

Assay: immunoSEQ multiplex PCR; the TCRdb copy retains only in-frame clones and omits some. The sample gives 85,000 to 100,000 clones, roughly 94% of which show up once; 0.15% to 0.2% is in the top ten. This clone was recorded only once. Sequencing was performed on CD4+ or CD8+ T cells sorted from blood, taken in a trial of the OX40 agonist ivuxolimab. This receptor was obtained from an adult with an advanced solid tumor such as melanoma, head and neck, liver or kidney cancer.

The CDR3 spells CASSQGVLNSNQPQHF. CDR3 bases: TGTGCCAGCAGCCAAGGAGTACTAAATAGCAATCAGCCCCAGCATTTT. The V and J genes are TRBV4-2 and TRBJ1-5; D unresolved. CDR3 length equals 16 residues. Deletions cut 1 base from V and 0 bases from J, with 10 bases between. Germline values: CDR1 LGHNA, CDR2 YNFKEQ.